What follows are 25 T cell receptor beta chains derived from one specimen sequenced in a study of graft-versus-host responses after intestinal transplantation (dated by TCRdb to the early 2020s). Libraries were built with the immunoSEQ multiplex PCR assay. TCRdb obtained this table from immuneACCESS and retained in-frame rearrangements with V and J assigned. These tables miss some clones; where compared with another copy, unresolved V genes account for less than half of the shortfall, and the remainder is unexplained. The sample yields 35,000 to 55,000 clones; 85% to 95% were counted once. The top ten hold less than 6% of the sample. The specimen was PBMCs, collected about 800 days after a first intestinal transplant, on the day of a second. The receptor source for this set is a human patient who received an intestinal transplant, so some T cells may come from the graft donor.

This chain links TRBV15 with TRBJ1-3; 10 nucleotides align to TRBD1. Trimming took 5 bases from V and 0 from J; bases not matched to a gene: 13. Looked up from germline, CDR1 is LNHNV and CDR2 is YYDKDF (reference sequence). The CDR3 spans 19 residues. CDR3 sequence (DNA): TGTGCCACCAGCTCCCGGGACAGGGGCACGATCTACTCTGGAAACACCATATATTTT. Its translation: CATSSRDRGTIYSGNTIYF.

V and J are TRBV11-2 and TRBJ2-2; 7 nucleotides agree with TRBD1. Germline trimming cut 5 bases from V and 4 bases from J; bases unmatched to any gene: 4. CDR3 size: 14 residues. Germline V lookup: CDR1 SGHAT, CDR2 FQNNGV. CDR3 in amino acids: CASSAGQATGELFF. The CDR3 bases are TGTGCCAGCAGCGCAGGACAGGCCACCGGGGAGCTGTTTTTT.

The V and J genes are TRBV6-5 and TRBJ2-1; perhaps TRBD1 as D (6 bases). Trimming removed 4 bases at V and 6 bases at J, with 10 bases between. Looked up from germline, CDR1 is MNHEY and CDR2 is SVGAGI. CDR3 length: 13 amino acids. CDR3 in amino acids: CASSSDRTNEQFF. As DNA, the CDR3 is TGTGCCAGCAGTTCAGACAGGACCAATGAGCAGTTCTTC.

V gene TRBV19 combines with J gene TRBJ2-5, with 10 bases lining up with TRBD1. Germline CDR1 reads LNHDA; CDR2 reads SQIVND (reference sequence). J gave up 5 bases and V 9 bases, and 12 bases lay outside the gene matches. This CDR3 comprises 15 residues. The DNA of the CDR3 is TGTGCCAGCTCCAGACAGGGGGCGTATTATGAGACCCAGTACTTC. This gives the protein CASSRQGAYYETQYF.

The chain combines TRBV4-2 with TRBJ2-2; 10 bases line up with TRBD2. This CDR3 has 19 residues. V was clipped by 11 bases and J by 1 base; unmatched bases: 19. Per germline, CDR1 LGHNA and CDR2 YNFKEQ. The CDR3 here is CAGPRASGSRWGNTGELFF. The CDR3 DNA reads as TGTGCCGGTCCTCGGGCTAGCGGGAGTAGATGGGGGAACACCGGGGAGCTGTTTTTT.

A single count supports this clone. This rearrangement joins TRBV7-9 to TRBJ2-3; no reliable D call. Deletions cut 6 bases from V and 4 bases from J, with 14 bases between. CDR3 length equals 14 residues. Germline V gene data show CDR1 as SEHNR and CDR2 as FQNEAQ (reference sequence). The CDR3 sequence is CASSPLASADTQYF. The CDR3 region has the DNA TGTGCCAGCAGTCCTTTGGCCTCCGCAGATACGCAGTATTTT.

The rearrangement joins TRBV28 to TRBJ1-5; possible D gene TRBD1, 6 bases. V was clipped by 6 bases and J by 6 bases, with 18 bases between them. The CDR3 runs 15 residues. Germline CDR1 is MDHEN and CDR2 is SYDVKM. This chain's CDR3 is CASRGGGGRGQPQHF. CDR3 coding DNA: TGTGCCAGCAGAGGAGGCGGGGGGCGCGGTCAGCCCCAGCATTTT.

As for this clone: A junction boundary mismatches the germline segment, possibly from a read error. CDR3 loop: CASSSGLAGGQEQFF. As DNA, the CDR3 is TGTGCTAGCAGCTCGGGACTAGCGGGAGGACAGGAGCAGTTCTTC. The rearrangement uses TRBV7-7 and TRBJ2-1, with 15 bases matching TRBD2. CDR3 length: 15 amino acids. The germline V gene encodes CDR1 SSHAT and CDR2 FNYEAQ (reference sequence). Together with reference TRBV7-7 and TRBJ2-1, the CDR3 gives the full variable domain: GAGVSQSPRYKVTKRGQDVTLRCDPISSHATLYWYQQALGQGPEFLTYFNYEAQPDKSGLPSDRFSAERPEGSISTLTIQRTEQRDSAMYRCASSSGLAGGQEQFFGPGTRLTVL.

The CDR3 is CASSPTGTGSPNEQFF. CDR3 nucleotide sequence: TGTGCCAGCTCACCGACCGGGACAGGGTCCCCTAATGAGCAGTTCTTC. The V gene is TRBV18, the J gene TRBJ2-1, with TRBD1 identical over 9 bases. J gave up 7 bases and V 3 bases, and 10 bases lay outside the gene matches. The germline V gene encodes CDR1 KGHSH and CDR2 LQKENI. There are 16 residues in the CDR3.

On this clone itself: The junction shows a germline mismatch at one end, possibly a read error. Other DNA sequences of this sample code for an identical CDR3. The chain links TRBV7-9 to TRBJ1-2, with D maybe TRBD1 (6 bases). CDR1 is SEHNR and CDR2 is FQNEAQ in the germline V gene (reference sequence). There are 14 residues in the CDR3. The CDR3 is CASRQTGFNYGYTF. In DNA, the CDR3 is TGCGCCAGCAGACAAACAGGGTTTAACTATGGCTACACCTTC.

In DNA, the CDR3 is TGTGCCATCAGTGAGTCGATTTCGCAGTACTTC. Its translation: CAISESISQYF. The rearrangement links TRBV10-3 to TRBJ2-7, with D unclear. The CDR3 has 11 amino acids. The V end lost 0 bases, the J end lost 9 bases, and 6 bases lay between the germline ends. Germline assignment: CDR1 ENHRY and CDR2 SYGVKD.

The rearrangement joins TRBV29-1 to TRBJ2-2, with TRBD2 matching over 7 bases. CDR3 length: 13 amino acids. V shed 7 bases, J shed 4 bases, and the junction held 6 bases outside the gene matches. The V gene's germline CDR1 is SQVTM and CDR2 ANQGSEA. The CDR3 DNA sequence: TGCAGCGCGTCACCGGGGGGCACCGGGGAGCTGTTTTTT. Amino acid sequence: CSASPGGTGELFF.

The genes are TRBV6-4 and TRBJ2-1, with 11 nucleotides matching TRBD1. The CDR3 extends over 14 amino acids. V dropped 2 bases and J dropped 6; count of bases not matched to a gene: 0. Germline V CDR1 and CDR2: MRHNA, SNTAGT. CDR3 residues: CASSDGTGGNEQFF. The CDR3 nucleotides read TGTGCCAGCAGTGACGGGACAGGGGGCAATGAGCAGTTCTTC.

The genes are TRBV11-1 and TRBJ2-5; D gene uncertain. This CDR3 contains 16 residues. Germline V gene lookup returns CDR1 SGHAT and CDR2 FQDESV (reference sequence). Trimming pared 1 base from V and 0 bases from J, leaving 12 bases between. CDR3 bases: TGTGCCAGCAGCTTAGGCAGCGAGAAATACCAAGAGACCCAGTACTTC. Amino acids: CASSLGSEKYQETQYF.

This clone is a singleton in its sample. J is TRBJ1-2 and V is TRBV9, with D unclear. The CDR3 is 16 residues long. The germline CDR1 and CDR2 sequences are SGDLS and YYNGEE. Trimming removed 0 bases at V and 4 bases at J, with 16 bases between. The CDR3 spells CASSVGWQPTSYGYTF. CDR3 coding DNA: TGTGCCAGCAGCGTAGGTTGGCAGCCAACTTCCTATGGCTACACCTTC. The complete variable domain, with remaining parts taken from reference TRBV9 and TRBJ1-2, reads DSGVTQTPKHLITATGQRVTLRCSPRSGDLSVYWYQQSLDQGLQFLIQYYNGEERAKGNILERFSAQQFPDLHSELNLSSLELGDSALYFCASSVGWQPTSYGYTFGSGTRLTVV.

V usage is TRBV7-3 and J usage is TRBJ1-4; perhaps TRBD1 as D (5 bases). The V gene's germline CDR1 is SGHTA and CDR2 FQGTGA. The CDR3 consists of 16 residues. V was shortened by 2 bases and J by 7 bases, with 17 bases between the two germline ends. DNA for the CDR3: TGTGCCAGCAGCTTAGCCCTCCCAGGGAAGGGTGAAAAACTGTTTTTT. This codes for CASSLALPGKGEKLFF.

The chain links TRBV6-4 to TRBJ2-1; weak D call: TRBD2 (5 bases). The CDR3 runs 14 residues. The germline V gene has CDR1 MRHNA and CDR2 SNTAGT. V was shortened by 2 bases and J by 0 bases, with 5 bases between the two germline ends. The chain's CDR3 is CASSDGSSYNEQFF. The CDR3 coding sequence is TGTGCCAGCAGTGACGGGAGCTCCTACAATGAGCAGTTCTTC.

V gene TRBV27 combines with J gene TRBJ2-1; perhaps TRBD2 as D (6 bases). Trimming left V 7 bases short and J 8 bases short, with 21 bases between. CDR3 length equals 15 residues. The germline V gene has CDR1 MNHEY and CDR2 SMNVEV (reference sequence). CDR3 region: CASTLHGGIGDEQFF. The CDR3 region has the DNA TGTGCCAGCACCTTGCATGGCGGGATTGGGGATGAGCAGTTCTTC.

This chain links TRBV5-1 with TRBJ1-3; perhaps TRBD1 as D (6 bases). Trimming shortened V by 4 bases and J by 1 base, and 12 bases separated the two germline ends. The CDR3 runs to 15 residues. Germline V gives CDR1 SGHRS, CDR2 YFSETQ. The CDR3 region is CASSLDSTSGNTIYF. The CDR3 DNA reads as TGCGCCAGCAGCCTGGACAGCACTTCTGGAAACACCATATATTTT.

This chain links TRBV7-9 with TRBJ2-2, with 9 bases that match TRBD2. This CDR3 has 14 residues. Germline-derived CDR1 and CDR2 are SEHNR and FQNEAQ (reference sequence). The ends lost 5 bases at V and 6 bases at J; junction bases unmatched: 4. The CDR3 protein is CASSPAGGSGELFF. The CDR3 nucleotides are TGTGCCAGCAGCCCAGCGGGAGGTTCCGGGGAGCTGTTTTTT.

The chain has TRBV19 and TRBJ2-7; a possible D gene is TRBD2 (7 bases). Trimming removed 6 bases at V and 0 bases at J, with 18 bases between. This CDR3 has 16 amino acids. CDR1 is LNHDA, CDR2 SQIVND, per germline (reference sequence). The CDR3: CASSPGGRASSYEQYF. DNA for the CDR3: TGTGCCAGTAGCCCGGGGGGCAGGGCTAGCTCCTACGAGCAGTACTTC. The full variable domain, completed using reference TRBV19 and TRBJ2-7, is DGGITQSPKYLFRKEGQNVTLSCEQNLNHDAMYWYRQDPGQGLRLIYYSQIVNDFQKGDIAEGYSVSREKKESFPLTVTSAQKNPTAFYLCASSPGGRASSYEQYFGPGTRLTVT.

The rearrangement uses TRBV28 and TRBJ2-1; a possible D gene is TRBD2 (6 bases). The ends were cut back, 1 base at V and 0 bases at J, with 7 bases in the middle. The CDR3 totals 15 residues. Germline CDR1 and CDR2: MDHEN and SYDVKM. As DNA, the CDR3 is TGTGCCAGCAGTTTATACGGGAGCTCCTACAATGAGCAGTTCTTC. Translating it yields CASSLYGSSYNEQFF.

The gene calls are TRBV28 and TRBJ2-2; D is possibly TRBD1 (5 bases). Germline CDR1 MDHEN, CDR2 SYDVKM. Trimming shortened V by 8 bases and J by 4 bases, and 11 bases separated the two germline ends. This CDR3 spans 13 amino acids. The CDR3 coding sequence is TGTGCCAGCCCAGACAGTCGCACCGGGGAGCTGTTTTTT. As protein: CASPDSRTGELFF.

CDR3 sequence (DNA): TGTGCCAGCAGCGTAGATTGGGTCGGTGAGCAGTTCTTC. It specifies CASSVDWVGEQFF. The J gene is TRBJ2-1, the V gene TRBV9, with no clear D. Germline CDR1 and CDR2: SGDLS and YYNGEE. V was trimmed by 0 bases and J by 9 bases, leaving 10 bases between them. The CDR3 sequence is 13 residues long.

CDR3 DNA: TGTGCCAGTAGTATGGCTAGCGGGAGTTACGAGCAGTACTTC. Amino acids: CASSMASGSYEQYF. This rearrangement joins TRBV19 to TRBJ2-7; 10 nucleotides agree with TRBD2. The ends lost 3 bases at V and 4 bases at J; junction bases unmatched: 3. Germline V gives CDR1 LNHDA, CDR2 SQIVND (reference sequence). CDR3 length: 14 amino acids.